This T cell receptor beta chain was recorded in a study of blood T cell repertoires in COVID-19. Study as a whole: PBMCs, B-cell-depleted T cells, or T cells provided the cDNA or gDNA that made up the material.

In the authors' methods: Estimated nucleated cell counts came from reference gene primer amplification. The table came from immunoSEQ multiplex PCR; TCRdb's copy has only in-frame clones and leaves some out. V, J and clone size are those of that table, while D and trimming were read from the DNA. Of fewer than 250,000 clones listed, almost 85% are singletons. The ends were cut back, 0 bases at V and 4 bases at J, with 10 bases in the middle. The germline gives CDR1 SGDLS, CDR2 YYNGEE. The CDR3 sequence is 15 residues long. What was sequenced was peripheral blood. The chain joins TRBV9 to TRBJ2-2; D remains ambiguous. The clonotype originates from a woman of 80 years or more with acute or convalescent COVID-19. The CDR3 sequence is CASSVDETPTGELFF. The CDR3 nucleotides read TGTGCCAGCAGCGTAGATGAGACACCCACCGGGGAGCTGTTTTTT.